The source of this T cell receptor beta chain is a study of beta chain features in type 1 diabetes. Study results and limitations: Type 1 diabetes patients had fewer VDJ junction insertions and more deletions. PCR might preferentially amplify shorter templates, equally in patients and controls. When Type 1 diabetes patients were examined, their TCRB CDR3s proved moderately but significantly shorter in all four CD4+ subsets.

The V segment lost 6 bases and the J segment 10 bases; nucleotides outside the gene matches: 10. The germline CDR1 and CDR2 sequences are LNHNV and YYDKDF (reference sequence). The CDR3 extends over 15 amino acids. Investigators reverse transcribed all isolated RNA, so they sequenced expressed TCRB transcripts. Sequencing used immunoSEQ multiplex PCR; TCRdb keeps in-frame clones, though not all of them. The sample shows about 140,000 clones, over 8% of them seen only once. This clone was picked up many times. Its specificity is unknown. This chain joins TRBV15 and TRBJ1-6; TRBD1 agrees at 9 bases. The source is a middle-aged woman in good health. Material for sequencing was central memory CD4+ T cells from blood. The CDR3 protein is CATRRGDRVNSPLHF. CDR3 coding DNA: TGTGCCACCAGGAGGGGGGACAGGGTAAACTCACCCCTCCACTTT.